This TCR beta chain was observed in a study of CD8+ T cells in alopecia areata. Losses at the gene ends were 2 bases for V and 2 bases for J; bases not matched to a gene: 2. The CDR3 runs 14 residues. From germline, CDR1 is MNHEY and CDR2 SVGAGI. RNA was isolated and reverse transcribed to cDNA, the sequencing template. Clones were read by immunoSEQ multiplex PCR, and TCRdb kept only the in-frame ones, dropping some. The sample has fewer than 150,000 clones, roughly 80% seen once. Treatment in this sample: oral pan-JAK inhibitor, 5-10 mg twice daily. Alopecia areata patients had lesional scalp punch biopsies and peripheral blood taken from them. It was from PBMCs that CD4+ and CD8+ T cells were sorted. Notes on this clone: The same CDR3 arises from other DNA sequences in this sample as well.

This TCR derives from a human donor with alopecia areata. The sample here was CD8+ T cells sorted from blood, taken at week 4, from a patient treated with tofacitinib. The gene calls are TRBV6-5 and TRBJ2-7; TRBD1 matches 8 bases. The CDR3 protein is CASSYGTGAYEQYF. As DNA, the CDR3 is TGTGCCAGCAGTTACGGGACAGGCGCCTACGAGCAGTACTTC.